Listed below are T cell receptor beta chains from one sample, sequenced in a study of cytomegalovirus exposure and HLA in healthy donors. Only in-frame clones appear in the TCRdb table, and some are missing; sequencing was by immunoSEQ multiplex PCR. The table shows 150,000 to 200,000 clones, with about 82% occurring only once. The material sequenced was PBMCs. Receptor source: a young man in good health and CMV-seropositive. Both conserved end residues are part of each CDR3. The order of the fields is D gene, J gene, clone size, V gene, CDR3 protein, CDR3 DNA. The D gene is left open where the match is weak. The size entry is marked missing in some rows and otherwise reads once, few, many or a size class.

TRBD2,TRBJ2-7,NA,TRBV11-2,CASSLVTSGGAYEQYF,TGTGCCAGCAGCTTAGTGACTAGCGGGGGGGCCTACGAGCAGTACTTC
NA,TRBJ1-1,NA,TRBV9,CASSVSPLEGTEAFF,TGTGCCAGCAGCGTATCCCCCCTCGAGGGCACTGAAGCTTTCTTT
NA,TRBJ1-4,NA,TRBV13,CASSLLSGTTNEKLFF,TGTGCCAGCAGCTTACTATCAGGGACAACTAATGAAAAACTGTTTTTT
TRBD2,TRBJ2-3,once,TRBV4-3,CASSQDRQGGDTQYF,TGCGCCAGCAGCCAAGATCGGCAGGGAGGGGATACGCAGTATTTT
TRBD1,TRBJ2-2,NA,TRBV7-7,CASSYGTGGFTGELFF,TGTGCTAGCAGTTATGGCACAGGGGGGTTCACCGGGGAGCTGTTTTTT
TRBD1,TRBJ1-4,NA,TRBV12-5,CASGPGQTLLEEKLFF,TGTGCTAGTGGCCCGGGACAGACGCTTTTGGAAGAAAAACTGTTTTTT
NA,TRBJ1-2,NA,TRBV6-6,CASRTRGQARYYGYTF,TGTGCCAGCAGGACCCGCGGGCAGGCCCGATACTATGGCTACACCTTC
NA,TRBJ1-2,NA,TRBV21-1,CARRREPYSGYTF,TGTGCCAGAAGAAGGGAGCCCTATTCCGGCTACACCTTC
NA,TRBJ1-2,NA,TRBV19,CASQPREGGYTF,TGTGCCAGTCAACCACGGGAGGGAGGCTACACCTTC
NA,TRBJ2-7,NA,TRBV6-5,CASSPGGPYEQYF,TGTGCCAGCAGTCCCGGGGGACCCTACGAGCAGTACTTC
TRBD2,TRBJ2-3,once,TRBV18,CASSRVQAGAGGDTQYF,TGTGCCAGCTCGCGGGTCCAAGCGGGGGCTGGAGGAGATACGCAGTATTTT
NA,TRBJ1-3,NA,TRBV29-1,CSVEDTGGGNTIYF,TGCAGCGTTGAAGATACCGGGGGTGGAAACACCATATATTTT
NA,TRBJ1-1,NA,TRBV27,CASSSYVGDYGAFF,TGTGCCAGCAGTAGCTATGTGGGGGACTATGGGGCTTTCTTT
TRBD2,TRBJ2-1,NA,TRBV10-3,CAISESNRERGASYNEQFF,TGTGCCATCAGTGAGTCTAACAGAGAGCGGGGGGCTTCCTACAATGAGCAGTTCTTC
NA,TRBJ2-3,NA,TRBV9,CASSVSAGGAMDTQYF,TGTGCCAGCAGCGTATCGGCAGGAGGAGCTATGGATACGCAGTATTTT
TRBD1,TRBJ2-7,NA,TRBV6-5,CASSPQGAPSYEQYF,TGTGCCAGCAGCCCGCAGGGGGCCCCCTCCTACGAGCAGTACTTC
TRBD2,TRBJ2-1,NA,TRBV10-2,CASSESRAGANNEQFF,TGCGCCAGCAGTGAGTCACGAGCGGGGGCCAACAATGAGCAGTTCTTC
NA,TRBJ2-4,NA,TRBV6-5,CASSPFAKNIQYF,TGTGCCAGCAGCCCTTTCGCCAAAAACATTCAGTACTTC
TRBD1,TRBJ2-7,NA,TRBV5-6,CASSLVGQGYEQYF,TGTGCCAGCAGCTTGGTGGGACAGGGGTACGAGCAGTACTTC
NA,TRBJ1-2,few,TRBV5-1,CASSFGDIGYTF,TGCGCCAGCAGCTTTGGGGACATAGGCTACACCTTC
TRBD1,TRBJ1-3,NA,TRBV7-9,CASSFTGQVLTGNTIYF,TGTGCCAGCAGCTTCACCGGACAGGTGCTTACTGGAAACACCATATATTTT
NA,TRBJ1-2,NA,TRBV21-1,CASSKSLPGHRANYGYTF,TGTGCCAGCAGCAAATCGCTCCCGGGACACAGGGCAAACTATGGCTACACCTTC
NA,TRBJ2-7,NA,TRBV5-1,CASSLVGKGGGRGLSYEQYF,TGCGCCAGCAGCTTGGTCGGGAAGGGCGGGGGCAGGGGCCTCTCCTACGAGCAGTACTTC
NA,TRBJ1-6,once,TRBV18,CASSPEAGGYNSPLHF,TGTGCCAGCTCACCAGAAGCAGGTGGCTATAATTCACCCCTCCACTTT
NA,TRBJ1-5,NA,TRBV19,CASSPALGKGMIQPQHF,TGTGCCAGTAGTCCCGCCCTGGGCAAGGGGATGATTCAGCCCCAGCATTTT
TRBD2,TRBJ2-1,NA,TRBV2,CASSVSGGLGEQFF,TGTGCCAGCAGTGTTAGCGGGGGCCTTGGGGAGCAGTTCTTC
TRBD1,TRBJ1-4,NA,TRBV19,CASSRDRRATNEKLFF,TGTGCCAGTAGCAGGGACAGACGTGCAACTAATGAAAAACTGTTTTTT
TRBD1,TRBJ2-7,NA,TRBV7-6,CASSLNRGNEQYF,TGTGCCAGCAGCTTAAACAGGGGGAACGAGCAGTACTTC
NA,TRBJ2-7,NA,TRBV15,CATSRDLGQSSYEQYF,TGTGCCACCAGCAGAGATCTCGGACAGAGCTCCTACGAGCAGTACTTC
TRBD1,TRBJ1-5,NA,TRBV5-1,CASSLTGEDNQPQHF,TGCGCCAGCAGCTTGACAGGGGAAGACAATCAGCCCCAGCATTTT
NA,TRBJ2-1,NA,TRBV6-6,CASRPVGPRNEQFF,TGTGCCAGCAGGCCCGTGGGGCCCCGCAATGAGCAGTTCTTC
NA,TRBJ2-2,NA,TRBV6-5,CASSYSPGVGAGELFF,TGTGCCAGCAGTTACTCGCCGGGGGTGGGAGCCGGGGAGCTGTTTTTT
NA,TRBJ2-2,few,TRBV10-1,CASSGPQNTGELFF,TGCGCCAGCAGTGGGCCACAGAACACCGGGGAGCTGTTTTTT
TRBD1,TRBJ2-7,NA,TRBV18,CASSQTGDGQYF,TGTGCCAGCTCTCAGACAGGGGACGGGCAGTACTTC
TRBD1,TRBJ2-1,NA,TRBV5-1,CASSLEGTGGPLQFF,TGCGCCAGCAGCTTGGAGGGGACAGGGGGCCCTCTGCAGTTCTTC
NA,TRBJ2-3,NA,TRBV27,CASSFSGLDTQYF,TGTGCCAGCAGTTTTTCGGGGTTGGATACGCAGTATTTT
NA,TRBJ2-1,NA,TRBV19,CASSIRGTGAYNEQFF,TGTGCCAGTAGTATCCGAGGGACGGGAGCCTACAATGAGCAGTTCTTC